The 27 T cell receptor beta chains presented below share a single source sample, sequenced in a study of post-analysis software for immune sequencing data (dated by TCRdb to 2015 to 2017). The paper's findings and limits, for the study overall: Four to six TRBV segments, including TRBV5-6, TRBV5-1 and TRBV20-1, were significantly more frequent in patients than controls.

Receptor libraries were prepared by PCR. The instrument given in TCRdb is Illumina HiSeq 2500. To reduce PCR and sequencing biases, unique molecular identifiers were incorporated into the TCR beta cDNA libraries. TCRdb handled the public reads itself, with Q25 trimming in fastp and clone calling in MiXCR, and kept productive beta chains. Merged by CDR3 protein, the rows form single entries marked with the most common genes and DNA. Across this sample there are a few hundred thousand distinct CDR3 sequences, with 30% to 40% seen only once. The ten largest clones add up to around 5.9% of the sample. These receptors have no known antigen. The sample consisted of blood. The receptors here all came from a girl aged 2-17 years with multiple sclerosis.

The V and J genes are TRBV10-1 and TRBJ1-1; the D gene is possibly TRBD1 (6 bases). V was trimmed by 6 bases and J by 4 bases, leaving 12 bases between them. CDR1 is WNHNN and CDR2 is SYGVQD in the germline V gene (reference sequence). This CDR3 contains 13 residues. CDR3 nucleotide sequence: TGCGCCAGCAGCGGACAGTGGAGCACTGAAGCTTTCTTT. Translated, it gives CASSGQWSTEAFF.

The rearrangement joins TRBV28 to TRBJ1-5; tentative D call: TRBD1 (6 bases). This CDR3 contains 11 residues. The V gene lost 6 bases and the J gene lost 12 bases, with 12 bases spanning the gap. The V gene's germline CDR1 is MDHEN and CDR2 SYDVKM. The CDR3 nucleotides read TGTGCCAGCAGGACCCGGACAGTCCAGCATTTT. It codes for CASRTRTVQHF.

V is TRBV20-1 and J is TRBJ2-7; 9 bases fit TRBD1. This CDR3 has 18 amino acids. V gave up 2 bases and J gave up 0 bases; unmatched junction bases: 14. Germline-derived CDR1 and CDR2 are DFQATT and SNEGSKA (reference sequence). The CDR3 nucleotides are TGCAGTGCTAGATCCCGGGACAGGGTTCCAATGAGCTCCTACGAGCAGTACTTC. Protein product: CSARSRDRVPMSSYEQYF.

A single count supports this clonotype. This rearrangement joins TRBV5-5 to TRBJ1-2; TRBD1 might be the D (6 bases). Germline CDR1 and CDR2: SGHKS and YYEKEE (reference sequence). The V end lost 4 bases, the J end lost 9 bases, and 19 bases lay between the germline ends. CDR3 length equals 14 residues. CDR3 sequence reads: CASSPDGQGSSYTF. In DNA, the CDR3 is TGTGCCAGCAGCCCCGACGGGCAGGGGAGCAGCTACACCTTC.

The CDR3 sequence: CASSLEDRAIYEQYF. CDR3 sequence (DNA): TGTGCCAGCAGCTTGGAGGACAGGGCAATCTACGAGCAGTACTTC. The chain carries TRBV7-2 and TRBJ2-7; TRBD1 matches 8 bases. This CDR3 comprises 15 residues. CDR1 is SGHTA and CDR2 is FQGNSA in the germline V gene. The V and J ends lost 3 bases and 3 bases, in that order; junction bases with no gene match: 7. The whole variable domain, filled in from reference TRBV7-2 and TRBJ2-7, reads GAGVSQSPSNKVTEKGKDVELRCDPISGHTALYWYRQSLGQGLEFLIYFQGNSAPDKSGLPSDRFSAERTGGSVSTLTIQRTQQEDSAVYLCASSLEDRAIYEQYFGPGTRLTVT.

This clonotype was recorded at least ten times. The V gene is TRBV12-3 or TRBV12-4, the J gene TRBJ2-5; TRBD2 matches 10 bases. CDR3 size: 19 residues. Trimming at V came to 1 base and at J to 2 bases, leaving 13 bases not matched to a gene. CDR3 coding DNA: TGTGCCAGCAGTTTAGGGGTCGCTAGCGGGGGTCTGGAACAAGAGACCCAGTACTTC. Its protein is CASSLGVASGGLEQETQYF.

Only a few counts were recorded for this clonotype. The rearrangement uses TRBV18 and TRBJ2-7, with D unclear. CDR1 and CDR2 from the germline V gene are KGHSH and LQKENI. This CDR3 spans 15 amino acids. V lost 3 bases and J 0 bases, leaving 12 bases between the germline ends. The DNA of the CDR3 is TGTGCCAGCTCACCTTTAGGGATCTTCTCCTACGAGCAGTACTTC. It yields the protein CASSPLGIFSYEQYF.

With regard to this clonotype: A much larger clone lies a single base off, so this may be a read error. V usage is TRBV6-1 and J usage is TRBJ2-7; 8 bases are a match to TRBD1. The CDR3 loop spans 17 amino acids. With 6 bases clipped from V and 3 bases from J, the junction kept 16 bases outside the gene matches. Per germline, CDR1 MNHNS and CDR2 SASEGT. CDR3 residues: CASSDGQASDRGYEQYF. The CDR3 nucleotides are TGTGCCAGCAGCGACGGTCAGGCTTCAGACAGGGGCTACGAGCAGTACTTC.

The chain joins TRBV18 to TRBJ2-3, with 9 bases fitting TRBD2. CDR1 and CDR2 (germline): KGHSH, LQKENI. J was trimmed by 3 bases and V by 3 bases; bases with no gene match: 10. This CDR3 comprises 17 residues. The CDR3 DNA sequence: TGTGCCAGCTCACCTTCTCGACTAGCGGCGATGACAGATACGCAGTATTTT. This translates into CASSPSRLAAMTDTQYF.

This clonotype was picked up a small number of times. The chain recombines TRBV28 with TRBJ2-3; 7 nucleotides agree with TRBD1. CDR1 MDHEN and CDR2 SYDVKM come from the germline V gene. The CDR3 spans 12 residues. V shed 7 bases and J 7 bases; nucleotides not matched to a gene: 5. CDR3 region: CASIGTANTQYF. CDR3 DNA: TGTGCCAGCATTGGGACAGCCAATACGCAGTATTTT. The full variable domain, its missing parts supplied by reference TRBV28 and TRBJ2-3, is DVKVTQSSRYLVKRTGEKVFLECVQDMDHENMFWYRQDPGLGLRLIYFSYDVKMKEKGDIPEGYSVSREKKERFSLILESASTNQTSMYLCASIGTANTQYFGPGTRLTVL.

The genes are TRBV5-1 and TRBJ2-5, with TRBD2 matching 8 bases. The CDR3 has 16 amino acids. Germline V gene sequence: CDR1 SGHRS, CDR2 YFSETQ. Unmatched junction bases numbered 11, after V lost 4 bases and J lost 3 bases. The CDR3 loop reads CASSPRGSGKEETQYF. CDR3 nucleotides: TGCGCCAGCAGCCCCCGTGGTAGCGGGAAAGAAGAGACCCAGTACTTC.

V is TRBV12-3 or TRBV12-4 and J is TRBJ2-5; D is unresolved. Trimming shortened V by 1 base and J by 2 bases, and 11 bases separated the two germline ends. There are 15 residues in the CDR3. In nucleotides, the CDR3 is TGTGCCAGCAGTTTAGACGGAACCTTTCAAGAGACCCAGTACTTC. Translated, it gives CASSLDGTFQETQYF.

This clonotype was observed a handful of times. The chain has TRBV29-1 and TRBJ2-1; 10 nucleotides match TRBD1. Losses at the gene ends were 6 bases for V and 12 bases for J; bases not matched to a gene: 17. The germline gives CDR1 SQVTM, CDR2 ANQGSEA. There are 15 residues in the CDR3. The CDR3 nucleotides are TGCAGCGTCCGCGGAGGGGACAGGGGCGCATGGGGGCAGTTCTTC. As protein: CSVRGGDRGAWGQFF.

J is TRBJ2-3 and V is TRBV6-2 or TRBV6-3; the D is unclear. CDR3 length: 15 residues. The germline V gene has CDR1 MNHEY and CDR2 SVGEGT. V lost 8 bases and J lost 2, with 17 bases in between. The CDR3 loop is CASGIPLGYTDTQYF. Here the CDR3 DNA reads TGTGCCAGCGGGATACCCCTCGGCTACACAGATACGCAGTATTTT.

CDR3 in amino acids: CASSQDHTGLGTEAFF. CDR3 DNA: TGCGCCAGCAGCCAAGATCATACAGGGTTGGGCACTGAAGCTTTCTTT. The V gene is TRBV4-1, the J gene TRBJ1-1; maybe TRBD1 (6 bases). V lost 0 bases and J 4 bases, leaving 15 bases between the germline ends. CDR1 is MGHRA and CDR2 is YSYEKL in the germline V gene. The CDR3 is 16 amino acids.

This clonotype was counted a few times. V gene TRBV24-1 combines with J gene TRBJ2-5; D might be TRBD2 (5 bases). Germline V gene lookup returns CDR1 KGHDR and CDR2 SFDVKD. This CDR3 is 16 amino acids long. Between the trimmed V and J ends, which lost 4 bases and 5 bases, there was a span of 19 bases. CDR3 coding DNA: TGTGCCACCAGTGACCGTAACGACGGGGTGGGGGAGACCCAGTACTTC. Translated: CATSDRNDGVGETQYF.

J is TRBJ2-7 and V is TRBV5-6, with D maybe TRBD1 (5 bases). The germline V and J ends were trimmed by 0 bases and 4 bases, with 14 bases remaining between them. This CDR3 is 15 amino acids long. CDR1 is SGHDT, CDR2 YYEEEE, per germline. Here the CDR3 DNA reads TGTGCCAGCAGCTTGGTGAGACAGCGCCCTTACGAGCAGTACTTC. This gives the protein CASSLVRQRPYEQYF. The whole variable domain, filled in from reference TRBV5-6 and TRBJ2-7, reads DAGVTQSPTHLIKTRGQQVTLRCSPKSGHDTVSWYQQALGQGPQFIFQYYEEEERQRGNFPDRFSGHQFPNYSSELNVNALLLGDSALYLCASSLVRQRPYEQYFGPGTRLTVT.

This clonotype has a handful of counts. This chain links TRBV6-5 with TRBJ1-1; unclear D gene. V was pared by 2 bases and J by 2 bases, with 12 bases between. Germline CDR1 and CDR2: MNHEY and SVGAGI. This CDR3 spans 15 amino acids. The CDR3 sequence: CASSYGAASNTEAFF. The CDR3 region has the DNA TGTGCCAGCAGTTACGGAGCAGCCTCAAACACTGAAGCTTTCTTT.

Regarding this clonotype: Relative to the germline gene, one junction end is altered; a read error may explain this. V usage is TRBV7-9 and J usage is TRBJ2-5; 9 bases fit TRBD1. The DNA end favors TRBJ2-7, so the J call may be wrong. Germline CDR1 and CDR2: SEHNR and FQNEAQ (reference sequence). This CDR3 is built from 14 residues. The CDR3 sequence is CSSRAWTGDIEQYF. CDR3 sequence (DNA): TGTTCCAGCAGGGCCTGGACAGGGGATATCGAGCAGTACTTC.

This chain uses TRBV24-1 with TRBJ1-2, with 7 bases matching TRBD1. The CDR3 runs 16 residues. V lost 4 bases to trimming and J lost 3 bases; unmatched junction nucleotides: 10. In germline, CDR1 is KGHDR, CDR2 SFDVKD. Here the CDR3 reads CATSEPTGWEDYGYTF. CDR3 nucleotide sequence: TGTGCCACCAGTGAACCGACAGGGTGGGAGGACTATGGCTACACCTTC.

V and J are TRBV20-1 and TRBJ2-3; D might be TRBD2 (6 bases). V lost 5 bases and J 2 bases, leaving 14 bases between the germline ends. CDR1 is DFQATT, CDR2 SNEGSKA, per germline (reference sequence). The CDR3 has 14 amino acids. CDR3 region: CSAPRDFNTDTQYF. CDR3 DNA sequence: TGCAGTGCTCCCCGGGACTTCAACACAGATACGCAGTATTTT.

The chain joins TRBV14 to TRBJ1-1, with D perhaps TRBD1 (5 bases). This CDR3 has 17 amino acids. Germline loops: CDR1 SGHDN, CDR2 FVKESK. V was trimmed by 1 base and J by 0 bases, leaving 15 bases between them. This CDR3 reads CASSQGVLTAMNTEAFF. The CDR3 bases are TGTGCCAGCAGCCAAGGGGTTCTGACAGCCATGAACACTGAAGCTTTCTTT.

The chain recombines TRBV18 with TRBJ2-7, with TRBD1 matching 7 bases. The junction had 8 bases not matched to a gene; V was cut back by 3 bases and J by 6 bases. In germline, CDR1 is KGHSH, CDR2 LQKENI. The CDR3 has 14 residues. The CDR3 sequence: CASSPDRVGGEQYF. The CDR3 DNA is TGTGCCAGCTCACCCGACAGGGTAGGAGGCGAGCAGTACTTC.

A few counts support this clonotype. V usage is TRBV15 and J usage is TRBJ2-5, with a weak D call TRBD1 (5 bases). The V gene's germline CDR1 is LNHNV and CDR2 YYDKDF (reference sequence). This CDR3 has 15 residues. Trimming removed 0 bases from V and 0 bases from J, with 8 bases in between. The CDR3 nucleotides are TGTGCCACCAGCAGAGATCCAGGGTACCAAGAGACCCAGTACTTC. Translation gives CATSRDPGYQETQYF.

On this clonotype: Being one base from a much bigger clone, this may be a read error. J is TRBJ2-3 and V is TRBV12-3 or TRBV12-4; perhaps TRBD1 as D (6 bases). The CDR3 length is 14 residues. The CDR3 region has the DNA TGTGCCAGCAGTTTAGGCAGGGGCACAGATGCGCAGTATTTT. Amino acid sequence: CASSLGRGTDAQYF.

The sample holds a few counts of this clonotype. This sequence joins TRBV20-1 and TRBJ2-5; D remains unclear. Trimming took off 5 bases at V and 5 bases at J, with 9 bases between the two ends. The CDR3 loop spans 11 amino acids. Germline loops: CDR1 DFQATT, CDR2 SNEGSKA (reference sequence). The CDR3: CSASRAETQYF. The CDR3 region has the DNA TGCAGTGCTTCAAGGGCGGAGACCCAGTACTTC.

This clonotype was seen ten or more times. The chain couples TRBV7-2 to TRBJ2-1, with D perhaps matching TRBD2 (6 bases). Germline V gene lookup returns CDR1 SGHTA and CDR2 FQGNSA. The CDR3 is made up of 16 amino acids. Trimming shortened V by 5 bases and J by 2 bases, and 16 bases separated the two germline ends. The CDR3 loop is CASSKSGTGAYNEQFF. In DNA form, the CDR3 reads TGTGCCAGCAGCAAATCCGGGACGGGAGCCTACAATGAGCAGTTCTTC. Drawing the rest from reference TRBV7-2 and TRBJ2-1, the complete variable domain is GAGVSQSPSNKVTEKGKDVELRCDPISGHTALYWYRQSLGQGLEFLIYFQGNSAPDKSGLPSDRFSAERTGGSVSTLTIQRTQQEDSAVYLCASSKSGTGAYNEQFFGPGTRLTVL.